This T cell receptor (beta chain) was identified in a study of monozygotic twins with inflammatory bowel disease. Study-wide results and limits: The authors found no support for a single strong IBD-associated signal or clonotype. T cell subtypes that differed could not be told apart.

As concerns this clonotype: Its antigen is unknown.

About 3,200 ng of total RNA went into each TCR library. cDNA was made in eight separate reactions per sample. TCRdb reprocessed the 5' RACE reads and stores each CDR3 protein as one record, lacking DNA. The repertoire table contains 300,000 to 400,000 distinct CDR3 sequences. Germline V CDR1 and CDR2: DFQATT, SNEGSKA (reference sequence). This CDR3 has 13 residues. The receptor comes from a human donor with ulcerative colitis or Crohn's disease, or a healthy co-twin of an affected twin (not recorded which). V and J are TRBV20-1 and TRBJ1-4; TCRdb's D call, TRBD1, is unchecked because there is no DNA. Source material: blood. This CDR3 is CSARDREAEKLFF.